The clone carrying this T cell receptor (beta chain) was picked up many times. This sample is drawn from a study of breast tumors, draining lymph nodes, adjacent tissues. Breast cancer patients provided tissue from their axillary draining lymph nodes. The CDR3 spans 13 residues. Trimming removed 3 bases at V and 6 bases at J, with 10 bases between. Germline V lookup: CDR1 SGHTA, CDR2 FQGTGA. TCRdb passed the multiplex PCR reads through MiXCR, listing each CDR3 protein once. The data show 190,000 or so distinct CDR3 sequences, 31% seen once. Sequencing was carried out using axillary lymph node tissue. The receptor's source is a female donor with breast cancer. Some clones in this sample may be carry-over from other donors' samples. The rearrangement uses TRBV7-3 and TRBJ2-3; tentative D call: TRBD2 (6 bases). The CDR3: CASSLGLGDTQYF. The DNA of the CDR3 is TGTGCCAGCAGCTTGGGACTGGGCGATACGCAGTATTTT.